This paragraph covers one T cell receptor (beta chain) sequence. Its antigen is unknown. The CDR3 runs to 11 residues. Germline-derived CDR1 and CDR2 are SGHKS and YYEKEE (reference sequence). V was shortened by 4 bases and J by 8 bases, with 9 bases between the two germline ends. This sample was included in a study of a mutant IDH1 vaccine in newly diagnosed glioma. Study-level background: At weeks 1, 3, 5, 7, 11, 15, 19 and 23, patients received a vaccination, eight in all. The study started vaccination 4-6 weeks after radiotherapy alone, or with temozolomide cycles. Therapy received beforehand was radiotherapy, temozolomide, or both, with most patients given both.

Clones were sequenced by immunoSEQ multiplex PCR, and TCRdb holds only the in-frame ones, with some missing. The sample comprises tens of thousands of clones, 80% to 90% of which are singletons, and 1.7% rests with the top ten. Time point defined: week 5, during vaccination. With topical imiquimod, each dose of the vaccine consisted of 300 ug of mutant IDH1 20-mer peptide. This chain uses TRBV5-5 with TRBJ1-1; D gene ambiguous. This sample comprised PBMCs, obtained from a glioma patient whose treatment included an IDH1 peptide vaccine. This clonotype originated in a man aged 35 to 55 with glioma. CDR3 nucleotides: TGTGCCAGCAGCGACCGGGTGGAAGCTTTCTTT. Residues: CASSDRVEAFF.